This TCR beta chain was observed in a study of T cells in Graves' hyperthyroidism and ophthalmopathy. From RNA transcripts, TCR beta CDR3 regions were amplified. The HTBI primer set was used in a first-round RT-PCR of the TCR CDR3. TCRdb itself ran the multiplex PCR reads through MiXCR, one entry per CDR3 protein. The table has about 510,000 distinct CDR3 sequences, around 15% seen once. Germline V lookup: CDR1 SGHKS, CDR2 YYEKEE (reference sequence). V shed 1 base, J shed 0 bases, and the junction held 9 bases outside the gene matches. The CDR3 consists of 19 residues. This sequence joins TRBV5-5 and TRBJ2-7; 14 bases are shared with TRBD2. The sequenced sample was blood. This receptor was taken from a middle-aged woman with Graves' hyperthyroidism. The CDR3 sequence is CASSLSATSGRASSYEQYF. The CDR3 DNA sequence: TGTGCCAGCAGCTTGTCGGCGACTAGCGGGAGGGCGAGCTCCTACGAGCAGTACTTC.